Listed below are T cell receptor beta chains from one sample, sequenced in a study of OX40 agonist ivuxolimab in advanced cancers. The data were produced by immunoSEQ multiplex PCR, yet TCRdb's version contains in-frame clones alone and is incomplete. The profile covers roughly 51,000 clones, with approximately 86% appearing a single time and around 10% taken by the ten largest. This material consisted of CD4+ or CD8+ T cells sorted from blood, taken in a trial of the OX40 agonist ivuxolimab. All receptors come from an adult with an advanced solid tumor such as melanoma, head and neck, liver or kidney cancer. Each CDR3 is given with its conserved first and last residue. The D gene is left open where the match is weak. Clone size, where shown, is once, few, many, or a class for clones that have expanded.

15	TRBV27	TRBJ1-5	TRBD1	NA	CASSLTGDRAQPQHF	TGTGCCAGCAGTTTAACCGGGGACAGGGCTCAGCCCCAGCATTTT
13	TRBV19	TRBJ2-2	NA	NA	CASRGQTTGELFF	TGTGCCAGTAGAGGTCAGACCACCGGGGAGCTGTTTTTT
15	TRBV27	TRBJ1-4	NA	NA	CASRTGGIRTEKLFF	TGTGCCAGCCGTACTGGAGGTATTCGGACTGAAAAACTGTTTTTT
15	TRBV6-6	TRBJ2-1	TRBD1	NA	CASSPVQGDYNEQFF	TGTGCCAGCAGCCCCGTACAGGGGGACTACAATGAGCAGTTCTTC
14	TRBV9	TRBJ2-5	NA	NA	CASSEIRGRETQYF	TGTGCCAGCAGCGAGATCAGGGGTAGGGAGACCCAGTACTTC
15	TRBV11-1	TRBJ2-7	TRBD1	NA	CASSLLVQGGYEQYF	TGTGCCAGCAGCCTTTTGGTACAGGGGGGCTACGAGCAGTACTTC
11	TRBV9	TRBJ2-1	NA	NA	CASSPGGSLFF	TGTGCCAGCAGCCCAGGGGGGAGTCTGTTCTTC
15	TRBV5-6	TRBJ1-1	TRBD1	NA	CASSPWTGFHTEAFF	TGTGCCAGCAGCCCGTGGACAGGCTTCCACACTGAAGCTTTCTTT
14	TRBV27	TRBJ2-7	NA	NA	CASGSRDGIHEQYF	TGTGCCAGCGGATCCCGGGACGGCATACACGAGCAGTACTTC
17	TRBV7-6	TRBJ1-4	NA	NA	CASSLGTEVIKNEKLFF	TGTGCCAGCAGCTTAGGGACGGAAGTAATAAAGAATGAAAAACTGTTTTTT
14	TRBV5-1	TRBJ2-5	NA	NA	CASSFGSGQETQYF	TGCGCCAGCAGCTTCGGATCGGGCCAAGAGACCCAGTACTTC
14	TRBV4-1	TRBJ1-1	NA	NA	CASKHSRGTTEAFF	TGCGCCAGCAAACATAGCCGAGGCACCACTGAAGCTTTCTTT
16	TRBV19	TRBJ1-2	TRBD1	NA	CASSISALGTGDGYTF	TGTGCCAGTAGTATAAGTGCTTTGGGAACAGGGGATGGCTACACCTTC
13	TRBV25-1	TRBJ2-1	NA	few	CASSEIDSDEQFF	TGTGCCAGCAGTGAAATCGACAGCGATGAGCAGTTCTTC
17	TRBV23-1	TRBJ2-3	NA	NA	CASSQPPEGSSTDTQYF	TGCGCCAGCAGTCAACCCCCAGAGGGGAGTTCCACAGATACGCAGTATTTT
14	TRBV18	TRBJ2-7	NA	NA	CASSPSADSYEQYF	TGTGCCAGCTCACCATCAGCGGACTCCTACGAGCAGTACTTC
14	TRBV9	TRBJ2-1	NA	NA	CASSVEARDYEQFF	TGTGCCAGCAGCGTAGAAGCCAGGGACTATGAGCAGTTCTTC
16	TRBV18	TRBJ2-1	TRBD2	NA	CASSTGLAGGPKGQFF	TGTGCCAGCTCAACGGGACTAGCGGGGGGGCCCAAGGGGCAGTTCTTC
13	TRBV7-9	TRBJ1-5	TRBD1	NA	CASSTGGNQPQHF	TGTGCCAGCTCCACAGGGGGCAATCAGCCCCAGCATTTT
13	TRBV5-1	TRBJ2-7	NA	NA	CASSLDRNYEQYF	TGCGCCAGCAGCTTGGATCGAAACTACGAGCAGTACTTC
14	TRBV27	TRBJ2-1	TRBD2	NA	CASSFGGGGNEQFF	TGTGCCAGCAGTTTCGGTGGGGGGGGCAATGAGCAGTTCTTC
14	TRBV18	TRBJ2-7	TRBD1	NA	CASSPGTGGDEQYF	TGTGCCAGCTCACCGGGGACAGGGGGCGACGAGCAGTACTTC
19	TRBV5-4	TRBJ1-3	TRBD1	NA	CASSLQPPGTGGSGNTIYF	TGTGCCAGCAGCTTGCAGCCTCCCGGGACAGGGGGTTCGGGAAACACCATATATTTT
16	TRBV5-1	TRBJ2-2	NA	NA	CASRLGGLQNTGELFF	TGCGCCAGCAGGTTAGGGGGGCTACAGAACACCGGGGAGCTGTTTTTT
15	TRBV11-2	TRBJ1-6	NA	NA	CASSLGNSGGSPLHF	TGTGCCAGCAGCTTAGGGAACTCGGGGGGTTCACCCCTCCACTTT
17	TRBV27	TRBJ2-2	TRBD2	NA	CASSRSGTSGYTGELFF	TGTGCCAGCAGTAGATCCGGGACTAGCGGCTACACCGGGGAGCTGTTTTTT
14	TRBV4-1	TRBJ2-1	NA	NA	CASSKASSTNEQFF	TGCGCCAGCAGCAAGGCTAGCTCAACCAATGAGCAGTTCTTC
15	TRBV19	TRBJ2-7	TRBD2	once	CASSIEPGRYYEQYF	TGTGCCAGTAGTATAGAGCCCGGGAGGTACTACGAGCAGTACTTC
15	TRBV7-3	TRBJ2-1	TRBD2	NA	CASSSGLAGYNEQFF	TGTGCCAGCAGCTCGGGACTAGCGGGTTACAATGAGCAGTTCTTC
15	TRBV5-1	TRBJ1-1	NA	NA	CASSLFGDGGTEAFF	TGCGCCAGCAGCTTGTTTGGGGACGGGGGCACTGAAGCTTTCTTT
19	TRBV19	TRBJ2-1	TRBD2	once	CASSPLRAEGGSSYNEQFF	TGTGCCAGTAGTCCCCTTAGAGCGGAGGGCGGGAGCTCCTACAATGAGCAGTTCTTC
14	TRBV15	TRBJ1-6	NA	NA	CATSDTTYNSPLHF	TGTGCCACCAGCGACACAACATATAATTCACCCCTCCACTTT
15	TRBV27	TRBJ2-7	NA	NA	CASRTPSGVTYEQYF	TGTGCCAGCAGAACCCCCTCTGGGGTTACCTACGAGCAGTACTTC
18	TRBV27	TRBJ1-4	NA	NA	CASGPRRTEPIANEKLFF	TGTGCCAGCGGCCCTCGACGGACTGAGCCAATTGCTAATGAAAAACTGTTTTTT
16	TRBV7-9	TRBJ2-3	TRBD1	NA	CASSLGRDRGTDTQYF	TGTGCCAGCAGCTTAGGCCGGGACAGGGGGACAGATACGCAGTATTTT